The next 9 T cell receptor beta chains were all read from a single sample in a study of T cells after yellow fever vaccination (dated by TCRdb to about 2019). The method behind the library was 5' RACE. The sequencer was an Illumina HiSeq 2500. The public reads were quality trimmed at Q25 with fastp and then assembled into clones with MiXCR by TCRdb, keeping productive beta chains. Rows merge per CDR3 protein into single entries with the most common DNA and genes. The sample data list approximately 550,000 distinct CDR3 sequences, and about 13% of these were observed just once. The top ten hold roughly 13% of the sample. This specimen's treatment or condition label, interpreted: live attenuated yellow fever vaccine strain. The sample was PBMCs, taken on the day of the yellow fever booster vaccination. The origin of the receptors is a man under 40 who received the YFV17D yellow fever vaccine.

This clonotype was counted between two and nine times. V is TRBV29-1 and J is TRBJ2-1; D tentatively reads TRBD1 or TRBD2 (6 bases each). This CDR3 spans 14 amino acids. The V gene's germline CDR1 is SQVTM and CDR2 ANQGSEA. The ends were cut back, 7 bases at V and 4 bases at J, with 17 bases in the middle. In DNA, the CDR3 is TGCAGCGCCTCATACGGGGGCGCTTACAATGAGCAGTTCTTC. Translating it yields CSASYGGAYNEQFF.

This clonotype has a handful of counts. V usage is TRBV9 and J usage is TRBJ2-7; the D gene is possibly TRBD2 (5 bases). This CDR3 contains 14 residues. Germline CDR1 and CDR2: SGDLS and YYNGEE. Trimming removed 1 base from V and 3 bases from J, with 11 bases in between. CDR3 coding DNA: TGTGCCAGCAGCGTAAGTAGCGAGAACTACGAGCAGTACTTC. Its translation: CASSVSSENYEQYF.

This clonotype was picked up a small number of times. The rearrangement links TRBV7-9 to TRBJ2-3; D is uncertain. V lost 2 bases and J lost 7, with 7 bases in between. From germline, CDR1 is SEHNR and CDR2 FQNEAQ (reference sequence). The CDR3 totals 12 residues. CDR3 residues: CASSLNSHTQYF. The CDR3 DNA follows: TGTGCCAGCAGCTTAAACTCCCATACGCAGTATTTT.

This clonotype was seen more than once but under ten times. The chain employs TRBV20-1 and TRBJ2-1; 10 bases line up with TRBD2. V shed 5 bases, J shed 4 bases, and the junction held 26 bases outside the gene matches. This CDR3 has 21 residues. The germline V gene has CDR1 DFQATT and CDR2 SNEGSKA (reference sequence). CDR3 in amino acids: CSAAPVNGQREGLTQYNEQFF. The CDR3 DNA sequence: TGCAGTGCTGCCCCCGTCAACGGTCAGCGGGAGGGACTCACGCAATACAATGAGCAGTTCTTC.

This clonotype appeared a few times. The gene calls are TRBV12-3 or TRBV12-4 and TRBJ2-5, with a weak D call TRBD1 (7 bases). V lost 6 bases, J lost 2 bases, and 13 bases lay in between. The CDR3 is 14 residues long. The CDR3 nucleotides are TGTGCCAGCAGGCGGACAGGAGGGCAAGAGACCCAGTACTTC. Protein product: CASRRTGGQETQYF.

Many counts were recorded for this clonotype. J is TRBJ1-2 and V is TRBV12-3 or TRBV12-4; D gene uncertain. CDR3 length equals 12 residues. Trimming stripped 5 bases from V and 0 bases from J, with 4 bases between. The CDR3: CASSGTNYGYTF. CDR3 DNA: TGTGCCAGCAGTGGAACTAACTATGGCTACACCTTC.

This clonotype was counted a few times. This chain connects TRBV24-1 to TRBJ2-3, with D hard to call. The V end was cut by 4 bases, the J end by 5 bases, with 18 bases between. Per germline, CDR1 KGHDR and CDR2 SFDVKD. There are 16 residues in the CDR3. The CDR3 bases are TGTGCCACCAGTGAACCCCTCCCAGGCCGAAAAGATACGCAGTATTTT. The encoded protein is CATSEPLPGRKDTQYF.

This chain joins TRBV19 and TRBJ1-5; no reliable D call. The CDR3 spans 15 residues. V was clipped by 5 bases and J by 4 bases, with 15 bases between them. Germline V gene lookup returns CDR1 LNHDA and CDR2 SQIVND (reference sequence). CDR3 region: CASSLGSFLNQPQHF. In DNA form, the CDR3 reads TGTGCCAGTAGTCTTGGGAGCTTCCTAAATCAGCCCCAGCATTTT. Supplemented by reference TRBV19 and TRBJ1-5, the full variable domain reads DGGITQSPKYLFRKEGQNVTLSCEQNLNHDAMYWYRQDPGQGLRLIYYSQIVNDFQKGDIAEGYSVSREKKESFPLTVTSAQKNPTAFYLCASSLGSFLNQPQHFGDGTRLSIL.

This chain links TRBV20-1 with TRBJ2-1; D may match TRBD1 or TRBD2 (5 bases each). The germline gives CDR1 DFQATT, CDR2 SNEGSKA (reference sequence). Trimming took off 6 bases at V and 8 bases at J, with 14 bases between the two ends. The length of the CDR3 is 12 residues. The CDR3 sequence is CSAWDLADEQFF. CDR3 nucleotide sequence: TGCAGTGCGTGGGACCTCGCGGATGAGCAGTTCTTC.